The 9 T cell receptor beta chains given below trace back to one sample, sequenced in a study of glioma-infiltrating T cells (dated by TCRdb to about 2016). The reads were generated on an Illumina MiSeq. The iRepertoire nested amplicon-rescue multiplex PCR (arm-PCR) platform was used to amplify TCR alpha and beta CDR3 regions from RNA. Starting from the raw public reads, TCRdb applied fastp trimming at Q25, assembled clones with MiXCR and retained in-frame beta chains. Rows merge per CDR3 protein into single entries with the most common DNA and genes. In all, the sample holds 12,000 or so distinct CDR3 sequences, and about 30% of those were seen once. The ten largest make up 40% to 55% of the sample. The sequenced sample was glioma tissue, nonneoplastic brain tissue, or PBMCs (not recorded which). Source of these receptors: a human donor with low-grade glioma or glioblastoma, undergoing nonglioma brain surgery, or in good health (not recorded which).

This clonotype was seen more than once but under ten times. The rearrangement links TRBV19 to TRBJ1-5; TRBD1 might be the D (5 bases). The V end lost 3 bases, the J end lost 4 bases, and 22 bases lay between the germline ends. Germline values: CDR1 LNHDA, CDR2 SQIVND (reference sequence). This CDR3 has 18 residues. The CDR3 loop is CASSIVRVWGEQNQPQHF. The CDR3 DNA is TGTGCCAGTAGTATCGTCAGGGTATGGGGAGAGCAGAATCAGCCCCAGCATTTT.

This clonotype was recorded at least ten times. V is TRBV28 and J is TRBJ1-2, with D tentatively TRBD1 (5 bases). CDR1 and CDR2 (germline): MDHEN, SYDVKM. V was shortened by 5 bases and J by 3 bases, with 16 bases between the two germline ends. This CDR3 comprises 15 residues. The CDR3 loop reads CASSPGGGVDYGYTF. For the CDR3, the DNA is TGTGCCAGCAGTCCAGGCGGGGGGGTGGACTATGGCTACACCTTC.

By share of the sample, this clonotype is large (0.1 to 1%). The rearrangement joins TRBV4-1 to TRBJ1-5; TRBD1 agrees at 9 bases. The CDR3 is made up of 17 amino acids. The V and J ends lost 3 bases and 3 bases, in that order; junction bases with no gene match: 9. Per germline, CDR1 MGHRA and CDR2 YSYEKL. Written as DNA, the CDR3 is TGCGCCAGCAGCCATTACAGGGGGCGGGAGATCAATCAGCCCCAGCATTTT. Its translation: CASSHYRGREINQPQHF.

This clonotype came up many times. V is TRBV28 and J is TRBJ2-3; D might be TRBD2 (5 bases). The CDR3 sequence is 16 residues long. Germline lookup yields CDR1 MDHEN and CDR2 SYDVKM. The V end was cut by 5 bases, the J end by 0 bases, with 15 bases between. CDR3 sequence: CASSGRDFTSTDTQYF. CDR3 nucleotides: TGTGCCAGCAGTGGCCGGGATTTCACTAGCACAGATACGCAGTATTTT.

Details on this clonotype: This could be a read error, since a much larger clone is one nucleotide away. CDR3 amino acids: CSANRQGGEQFF. In nucleotides, the CDR3 is TGCAGTGCTAATCGACAGGGGGGTGAGCAGTTCTTC. The chain couples TRBV20-1 to TRBJ2-1, with 9 bases matching TRBD1. Germline trimming cut 4 bases from V and 9 bases from J; bases unmatched to any gene: 4. The CDR3 extends over 12 amino acids. Germline V gene data show CDR1 as DFQATT and CDR2 as SNEGSKA (reference sequence).

This clonotype qualifies as medium-sized. The rearrangement joins TRBV20-1 to TRBJ2-1; D is possibly TRBD2 (5 bases). Germline-derived CDR1 and CDR2 are DFQATT and SNEGSKA (reference sequence). This CDR3 has 13 residues. V was clipped by 3 bases and J by 5 bases, with 11 bases between them. The CDR3 sequence is CSARGSADNEQFF. The CDR3 nucleotides read TGCAGTGCTAGGGGGTCAGCGGACAATGAGCAGTTCTTC.

V and J are TRBV2 and TRBJ1-1; a possible D gene is TRBD1 (6 bases). Trimming took off 3 bases at V and 1 base at J, with 9 bases between the two ends. The CDR3 totals 14 residues. Looked up from germline, CDR1 is SNHLY and CDR2 is FYNNEI. The CDR3 loop is CASSERTENTEAFF. DNA for the CDR3: TGTGCCAGCAGTGAGAGGACAGAGAACACTGAAGCTTTCTTT. The whole variable domain, remainder taken from reference TRBV2 and TRBJ1-1, is EPEVTQTPSHQVTQMGQEVILRCVPISNHLYFYWYRQILGQKVEFLVSFYNNEISEKSEIFDDQFSVERPDGSNFTLKIRSTKLEDSAMYFCASSERTENTEAFFGQGTRLTVV.

This clonotype occurred many times. The chain combines TRBV28 with TRBJ1-1; D might be TRBD1 (5 bases). The germline V gene encodes CDR1 MDHEN and CDR2 SYDVKM. This CDR3 has 13 residues. The V gene lost 5 bases and the J gene lost 1 base, with 8 bases spanning the gap. CDR3 amino acids: CASSQGSNTEAFF. The CDR3, as DNA: TGTGCCAGCAGTCAGGGCTCGAACACTGAAGCTTTCTTT.

There are a few counts of this clonotype. The rearrangement uses TRBV4-1 and TRBJ2-3, with D possibly matching TRBD2 (5 bases). This CDR3 has 15 amino acids. Trimming removed 0 bases at V and 0 bases at J, with 7 bases between. Per the germline V gene, CDR1 is MGHRA and CDR2 is YSYEKL. The CDR3 DNA reads TGCGCCAGCAGCCAAGATCTAGCTAGCACAGATACGCAGTATTTT. Encoded protein: CASSQDLASTDTQYF.